The T cell receptor beta chain described here comes from a study of blood T cell repertoires in COVID-19. Method: immunoSEQ multiplex PCR; TCRdb's copy keeps in-frame clones and lacks some. Altogether under 300,000 clones are present, roughly 84% being singletons, with the ten largest covering approximately 1.4%. The length of the CDR3 is 16 residues. With 3 bases clipped from V and 4 bases from J, the junction kept 10 bases outside the gene matches. CDR1 is KGHSH, CDR2 LQKENI, per germline. Sequenced: peripheral blood. This TCR was recovered from a woman aged 40-49 years who had recovered from COVID-19. The chain uses TRBV18 and TRBJ2-7, with 9 bases identical to TRBD1. CDR3 sequence (DNA): TGTGCCAGCTCACCCTTACAGGGGGCTACGGGTTACGAGCAGTACTTC. This sequence encodes CASSPLQGATGYEQYF.